One sample yielded the 31 T cell receptor beta chains listed below, sequenced in a study of blood T cell repertoires in COVID-19. TCRdb's copy holds only in-frame clones and misses some; the assay was immunoSEQ multiplex PCR. The top ten clones hold about 2.5% of a sample with tens of thousands of clones, 75% to 90% of them seen once. The specimen was peripheral blood. The origin of the receptors is a human donor in a cohort sampled during active COVID-19.

CDR3 nucleotide sequence: TGTGCCAGTAGCCCGAGGAGGGGCCTAAGAGGTCTAGCGGGAGGGAATGAGCAGTTCTTC. Translation: CASSPRRGLRGLAGGNEQFF. The chain joins TRBV19 to TRBJ2-1, with 12 bases lining up with TRBD2. Losses at the gene ends were 6 bases for V and 7 bases for J; bases not matched to a gene: 22. CDR1 is LNHDA and CDR2 is SQIVND in the germline V gene (reference sequence). This CDR3 is built from 20 residues.

The chain is built from TRBV4-1 and TRBJ2-3, with D possibly TRBD1 on 6 matching bases. CDR3 length: 16 amino acids. Per the germline V gene, CDR1 is MGHRA and CDR2 is YSYEKL. Trimming took 8 bases from V and 4 from J, leaving 22 bases between them. The CDR3 coding sequence is TGCGCCAGCGGAACAAAAAGGACAGTCCGGGCAGATACGCAGTATTTT. Its protein is CASGTKRTVRADTQYF.

The rearrangement joins TRBV24-1 to TRBJ2-1, with a weak D call TRBD2 (6 bases). V lost 3 bases and J 0 bases, leaving 11 bases between the germline ends. This CDR3 has 16 amino acids. Germline-derived CDR1 and CDR2 are KGHDR and SFDVKD. The CDR3 region is CATSDIAESSYNEQFF. CDR3 in DNA: TGTGCCACCAGTGATATAGCGGAGAGCTCCTACAATGAGCAGTTCTTC.

This clone was recorded once. V gene TRBV6-2 or TRBV6-3 combines with J gene TRBJ2-1; the match to TRBD2 covers 12 bases. The junction had 7 bases not matched to a gene; V was cut back by 6 bases and J by 4 bases. The CDR3 loop spans 16 amino acids. The germline gives CDR1 MNHEY, CDR2 SVGEGT. CDR3 sequence: CASSQIGLAGYNEQFF. CDR3 bases: TGTGCCAGCAGCCAAATTGGACTAGCGGGGTACAATGAGCAGTTCTTC.

The chain has TRBV4-1 and TRBJ2-7; 11 bases agree with TRBD1. CDR1 and CDR2 from the germline V gene are MGHRA and YSYEKL. J lost 7 bases, V lost 4 bases, and 6 bases had no gene match. The CDR3 sequence is 14 residues long. The CDR3 is CASSPGQGAGEQYF. CDR3 bases: TGCGCCAGCAGCCCCGGACAGGGGGCGGGGGAGCAGTACTTC.

This clone was counted a few times. The chain combines TRBV12-5 with TRBJ1-1; TRBD1 might be the D (5 bases). In germline, CDR1 is LGHNT, CDR2 FRNRAP. The V end was cut by 2 bases, the J end by 8 bases, with 15 bases between. The CDR3 is 14 amino acids. Written as DNA, the CDR3 is TGTGCTAGTGGTTTGAGTTCTGGGGGGAGGGAAGCTTTCTTT. This sequence encodes CASGLSSGGREAFF.

J is TRBJ1-4 and V is TRBV7-9, with D possibly matching TRBD1 (6 bases). V lost 2 bases and J 8 bases, leaving 18 bases between the germline ends. The germline CDR1 and CDR2 sequences are SEHNR and FQNEAQ (reference sequence). This CDR3 is 16 amino acids long. Here the CDR3 reads CASSLINSDRREKLFF. The DNA for the CDR3 is TGTGCCAGCAGCTTAATAAACTCCGACAGGAGAGAAAAACTGTTTTTT. The full variable domain, completed using reference TRBV7-9 and TRBJ1-4, is DTGVSQNPRHKITKRGQNVTFRCDPISEHNRLYWYRQTLGQGPEFLTYFQNEAQLEKSRLLSDRFSAERPKGSFSTLEIQRTEQGDSAMYLCASSLINSDRREKLFFGSGTQLSVL.

The chain uses TRBV27 and TRBJ2-4; 7 bases agree with TRBD1. The junction had 8 bases not matched to a gene; V was cut back by 8 bases and J by 7 bases. CDR1 and CDR2 from the germline V gene are MNHEY and SMNVEV (reference sequence). The CDR3 consists of 13 residues. The CDR3 sequence: CASSEQGSNIQYF. The CDR3 bases are TGTGCCAGCTCTGAACAGGGGAGCAACATTCAGTACTTC.

The chain carries TRBV4-3 and TRBJ2-5, with 7 bases aligning to TRBD2. The V gene's germline CDR1 is LGHNA and CDR2 YSLEER. This CDR3 spans 15 amino acids. The ends lost 1 base at V and 2 bases at J; junction bases unmatched: 4. CDR3 nucleotide sequence: TGCGCCAGCAGCCAAGGTCTAGCGGAGCAAGAGACCCAGTACTTC. This gives the protein CASSQGLAEQETQYF.

The chain employs TRBV4-1 and TRBJ2-7, with 11 positions matching TRBD2. The germline CDR1 and CDR2 sequences are MGHRA and YSYEKL. CDR3 length: 15 amino acids. With V trimmed by 0 bases and J by 9 bases, 7 bases remained unmatched. CDR3 amino acids: CASSQDRTSGSRQYF. CDR3 DNA sequence: TGCGCCAGCAGCCAAGATCGCACTAGCGGGAGTAGGCAGTACTTC.

The gene calls are TRBV5-1 and TRBJ1-3; D remains ambiguous. Germline assignment: CDR1 SGHRS and CDR2 YFSETQ. Trimming left V 6 bases short and J 1 base short, with 11 bases between. CDR3 length: 14 residues. The CDR3 DNA reads as TGCGCCAGCACCAGTGGGCTATCTGGAAACACCATATATTTT. Translation gives CASTSGLSGNTIYF.

V is TRBV9 and J is TRBJ1-2; D not certain. CDR3 length: 13 residues. V lost 3 bases and J 6 bases, leaving 12 bases between the germline ends. The germline CDR1 and CDR2 sequences are SGDLS and YYNGEE. CDR3 bases: TGTGCCAGCAGCGCGAGAGAGGGTAATGGCTACACCTTC. Encoded protein: CASSAREGNGYTF.

This sequence joins TRBV20-1 and TRBJ2-7, with a weak D call TRBD2 (5 bases). In germline, CDR1 is DFQATT, CDR2 SNEGSKA (reference sequence). V was pared by 7 bases and J by 3 bases, with 10 bases between. This CDR3 region has 11 residues. CDR3 residues: CSVQRDYEQYF. The CDR3 DNA reads TGCAGTGTTCAACGGGACTACGAGCAGTACTTC.

The gene calls are TRBV5-1 and TRBJ1-6; 7 bases are shared with TRBD1. This CDR3 comprises 14 residues. J was trimmed by 9 bases and V by 0 bases; bases with no gene match: 3. Germline lookup yields CDR1 SGHRS and CDR2 YFSETQ. CDR3 sequence: CASSLGDSISPLHF. The CDR3 region has the DNA TGCGCCAGCAGCTTGGGGGACAGCATTTCACCCCTCCACTTT.

The rearrangement uses TRBV10-3 and TRBJ2-5, with a possible D match to TRBD1 (6 bases). The CDR3 has 11 residues. Per germline, CDR1 ENHRY and CDR2 SYGVKD. V gave up 6 bases and J gave up 4 bases, with 6 bases separating them. The CDR3 reads CAIRTGETQYF. DNA for the CDR3: TGTGCCATCAGGACAGGAGAGACCCAGTACTTC.

The count of this clone is one. The chain couples TRBV4-3 to TRBJ2-7, with D possibly matching TRBD2 (7 bases). CDR1 is LGHNA, CDR2 YSLEER, per germline. This CDR3 is built from 17 residues. V lost 0 bases, J lost 0 bases, and 15 bases lay in between. In DNA form, the CDR3 reads TGCGCCAGCAGCCAAGAGTCCGTTCGGGGGGCCTCCTACGAGCAGTACTTC. It yields the protein CASSQESVRGASYEQYF.

The chain is built from TRBV9 and TRBJ2-1, with 8 bases identical to TRBD1. The V gene end was trimmed by 0 bases and the J gene end by 10 bases; junction bases not matched to a gene: 15. The CDR3 runs 17 residues. Germline assignment: CDR1 SGDLS and CDR2 YYNGEE. CDR3 amino acids: CASSVDAWAGGSREQFF. CDR3 coding DNA: TGTGCCAGCAGCGTAGATGCGTGGGCAGGGGGCTCTAGGGAGCAGTTCTTC.

The genes are TRBV6-6 and TRBJ2-3; TRBD1 matches at 11 bases. With 7 bases clipped from V and 8 bases from J, the junction kept 8 bases outside the gene matches. The CDR3 length is 14 residues. The germline V gene encodes CDR1 MNHNY and CDR2 SVGAGI (reference sequence). CDR3 protein: CASIRDRGLGTQYF. The CDR3 DNA sequence: TGTGCCAGCATCCGGGACAGGGGGTTGGGTACGCAGTATTTT.

The chain uses TRBV4-3 and TRBJ1-3, with no clear D. Trimming pared 2 bases from V and 1 base from J, leaving 9 bases between. CDR1 and CDR2 (germline): LGHNA, YSLEER. This CDR3 comprises 15 residues. The CDR3 DNA sequence: TGCGCCAGCAGCCAAATTTGGGCGTCTGGAAACACCATATATTTT. Translating gives CASSQIWASGNTIYF.

The chain employs TRBV4-1 and TRBJ2-7; 14 bases match TRBD2. The germline V gene has CDR1 MGHRA and CDR2 YSYEKL. The length of the CDR3 is 16 residues. Unmatched junction bases numbered 6, after V lost 3 bases and J lost 5 bases. The CDR3 sequence: CASSHGTSGSLNEQYF. The CDR3 DNA is TGCGCCAGCAGCCACGGGACTAGCGGGAGTCTCAACGAGCAGTACTTC.

The rearrangement links TRBV6-2 or TRBV6-3 to TRBJ2-7, with D perhaps matching TRBD1 (5 bases). The CDR3 covers 11 residues. Germline V gene data show CDR1 as MNHEY and CDR2 as SVGEGT. Trimming left V 0 bases short and J 12 bases short, with 9 bases between. CDR3 protein: CASSYSTALYF. CDR3 DNA: TGTGCCAGCAGTTACTCGACAGCCCTGTACTTC.

This sequence joins TRBV9 and TRBJ2-7; TRBD2 matches 7 bases. There are 15 residues in the CDR3. CDR1 and CDR2 (germline): SGDLS, YYNGEE. Trimming cost V 7 bases and J 1 base; bases outside gene matches: 11. The CDR3 is CASSFGRGGSYEQYF. DNA for the CDR3: TGTGCCAGCTCCTTCGGCCGCGGGGGATCCTACGAGCAGTACTTC.

The chain recombines TRBV4-3 with TRBJ2-3, with TRBD1 identical over 10 bases. V gave up 4 bases and J gave up 6 bases; unmatched junction bases: 7. This CDR3 is 15 amino acids long. Germline assignment: CDR1 LGHNA and CDR2 YSLEER. CDR3 in amino acids: CASSRRDRGGDTQYF. CDR3 coding DNA: TGCGCCAGCAGCCGCCGGGACAGGGGCGGCGATACGCAGTATTTT.

J is TRBJ2-7 and V is TRBV6-2 or TRBV6-3; possible D gene TRBD1, 6 bases. Trimming took 4 bases from V and 12 from J, leaving 25 bases between them. The CDR3 is made up of 15 amino acids. Germline V lookup: CDR1 MNHEY, CDR2 SVGEGT. CDR3 loop: CASSWGPPLPNAAYF. Written as DNA, the CDR3 is TGTGCCAGCAGTTGGGGGCCACCTCTGCCCAACGCAGCGTACTTC.

This chain links TRBV28 with TRBJ2-2; weak D call: TRBD1 (5 bases). The CDR3 is made up of 16 amino acids. Trimming took 6 bases from V and 1 from J, leaving 15 bases between them. The germline gives CDR1 MDHEN, CDR2 SYDVKM. The CDR3 bases are TGTGCCAGCAGGAGTTATACAGGTGTGAACACCGGGGAGCTGTTTTTT. Protein sequence: CASRSYTGVNTGELFF.

Regarding this clone: Other DNA sequences within the sample encode an identical CDR3. The rearrangement uses TRBV7-9 and TRBJ2-3; possibly TRBD2 for D (6 bases). The V end was cut by 3 bases, the J end by 0 bases, with 7 bases between. CDR1 SEHNR and CDR2 FQNEAQ come from the germline V gene (reference sequence). CDR3 size: 14 residues. The CDR3 is CASSLEGSTDTQYF. The CDR3 bases are TGTGCCAGCAGCTTGGAGGGTAGCACAGATACGCAGTATTTT.

This rearrangement joins TRBV5-1 to TRBJ1-2; D call uncertain. The CDR3 extends over 12 amino acids. Germline CDR1 and CDR2: SGHRS and YFSETQ. The V and J ends lost 4 bases and 4 bases respectively, with 8 bases between them. The CDR3 DNA is TGCGCCAGCAGCGAACCAGGCTATGGCTACACCTTC. Its protein is CASSEPGYGYTF.

In this sample, this clone turned up once. This sequence joins TRBV2 and TRBJ2-5; perhaps TRBD1 as D (5 bases). The CDR3 covers 11 residues. V lost 6 bases and J lost 4, with 6 bases in between. Germline V gene lookup returns CDR1 SNHLY and CDR2 FYNNEI. CDR3 nucleotide sequence: TGTGCCAGCAGCCAGGGAGAGACCCAGTACTTC. This translates into CASSQGETQYF.

The chain couples TRBV19 to TRBJ1-4, with 10 bases that match TRBD1. Trimming removed 10 bases from V and 0 bases from J; junction bases left unmatched: 5. CDR1 and CDR2 (germline): LNHDA, SQIVND (reference sequence). This CDR3 has 15 amino acids. The CDR3: CATGQGSATNEKLFF. The CDR3 DNA follows: TGTGCCACGGGACAGGGGTCTGCAACTAATGAAAAACTGTTTTTT.

The chain carries TRBV5-6 and TRBJ2-5, with D perhaps matching TRBD2 (5 bases). This CDR3 spans 13 amino acids. Trimming took off 1 base at V and 5 bases at J, with 9 bases between the two ends. Looked up from germline, CDR1 is SGHDT and CDR2 is YYEEEE. The CDR3 DNA reads as TGTGCCAGCAGCTTGTCGGGGTTGGAGACCCAGTACTTC. Residues: CASSLSGLETQYF.

J is TRBJ1-2 and V is TRBV24-1; perhaps TRBD1 as D (5 bases). CDR1 is KGHDR, CDR2 SFDVKD, per germline. V was shortened by 7 bases and J by 8 bases, with 28 bases between the two germline ends. The CDR3 totals 17 residues. CDR3 in DNA: TGTGCCACCAGGCACGCGGAATCTCGGGGGGACGAGCGCGGCTACACCTTC. It encodes CATRHAESRGDERGYTF.